The sample holds one count of the clone carrying this T cell receptor (beta chain). The germline V gene encodes CDR1 SGHTA and CDR2 FQGNSA. The V and J ends lost 5 bases and 4 bases, in that order; junction bases with no gene match: 11. The CDR3 runs to 16 residues. This sample is part of a study of blood T cell repertoires in COVID-19. This table comes from immunoSEQ multiplex PCR, and its TCRdb copy is limited to in-frame clones, with some not included. This sample has hundreds of thousands of clones, with approximately 87% found just once. Material: peripheral blood. This TCR derives from a woman aged 50 to 60 with active or convalescent COVID-19. The chain has TRBV7-2 and TRBJ1-3, with 7 bases lining up with TRBD1. CDR3 region: CASSASTPGQGNTIYF. CDR3 DNA sequence: TGTGCCAGCAGCGCAAGCACCCCGGGACAGGGAAACACCATATATTTT.